The 14 T cell receptor beta chains reported below all come from one sample, sequenced in a study of T cell repertoires in cytomegalovirus infection. These receptors are not linked to any known antigen. A single record per CDR3 protein comes from TCRdb applying MiXCR to the reads. The table has roughly 500,000 distinct CDR3 sequences, about 39% seen once. The sequencing here drew on cultured PBMCs, taken from culture after CMV antigen stimulation. The origin of the receptors is a human donor in good health (CMV status not recorded). Some clones in this sample may be carry-over from other donors' samples.

This clonotype has only a few counts. The chain joins TRBV18 to TRBJ1-1; the D gene is possibly TRBD1 (5 bases). CDR1 KGHSH and CDR2 LQKENI come from the germline V gene. Trimming took off 6 bases at V and 5 bases at J, with 10 bases between the two ends. This CDR3 spans 12 amino acids. The chain's CDR3 is CASSHGGTEAFF. CDR3 sequence (DNA): TGTGCCAGCTCCCACGGGGGAACTGAAGCTTTCTTT.

This chain connects TRBV2 to TRBJ2-1; TRBD2 matches at 7 bases. The junction had 11 bases not matched to a gene; V was cut back by 6 bases and J by 0 bases. Per the germline V gene, CDR1 is SNHLY and CDR2 is FYNNEI. CDR3 length equals 17 residues. The CDR3 reads CASSLRPSGASYNEQFF. The DNA of the CDR3 is TGTGCCAGCAGCCTGAGACCCAGCGGGGCCTCCTACAATGAGCAGTTCTTC.

This clonotype showed up just a few times. The chain is built from TRBV6-6 and TRBJ2-7, with a possible D match to TRBD1 (6 bases). The CDR3 extends over 13 amino acids. Germline lookup yields CDR1 MNHNY and CDR2 SVGAGI (reference sequence). The ends were cut back, 7 bases at V and 5 bases at J, with 15 bases in the middle. CDR3 region: CASIRAGADEQYF. The CDR3 DNA is TGTGCCAGCATCCGTGCAGGGGCCGACGAGCAGTACTTC.

The chain uses TRBV18 and TRBJ2-7; perhaps TRBD1 as D (6 bases). V shed 4 bases and J shed 1 base, with 11 bases lying between them. The CDR3 spans 14 residues. Germline V gene sequence: CDR1 KGHSH, CDR2 LQKENI. The CDR3 reads CASSLDSFSYEQYF. CDR3 sequence (DNA): TGTGCCAGCTCACTGGACAGCTTTTCCTACGAGCAGTACTTC.

This rearrangement joins TRBV20-1 to TRBJ2-7; D is unresolved. Trimming stripped 7 bases from V and 3 bases from J, with 16 bases between. The CDR3 is 13 amino acids. Germline values: CDR1 DFQATT, CDR2 SNEGSKA (reference sequence). CDR3 loop: CSVRTLDGYEQYF. The CDR3 DNA reads as TGCAGTGTTCGCACCCTGGACGGCTACGAGCAGTACTTC.

The sample holds a few counts of this clonotype. The CDR3 here is CASSPQGAGTEAFF. The CDR3 DNA is TGTGCCAGCAGTCCACAGGGGGCGGGCACTGAAGCTTTCTTT. This chain joins TRBV12-3 or TRBV12-4 and TRBJ1-1; 9 nucleotides line up with TRBD1. The CDR3 is 14 amino acids. After removal of 5 bases from V and 4 bases from J, the junction contained 5 bases not matched to a gene.

This clonotype was counted between two and nine times. The chain employs TRBV12-3 or TRBV12-4 and TRBJ1-5, with TRBD1 as a possible D gene (5 bases). There are 16 residues in the CDR3. Trimming shortened V by 6 bases and J by 4 bases, and 19 bases separated the two germline ends. The CDR3 protein is CASSPSSGGFNQPQHF. Written as DNA, the CDR3 is TGTGCCAGCAGCCCCTCGTCGGGGGGTTTTAATCAGCCCCAGCATTTT.

V is TRBV5-1 and J is TRBJ2-2; 9 bases fit TRBD1. CDR3 size: 17 residues. Trimming removed 0 bases from V and 7 bases from J; junction bases left unmatched: 10. Germline lookup yields CDR1 SGHRS and CDR2 YFSETQ. CDR3 sequence: CASSLGTGTGMSGELFF. CDR3 sequence (DNA): TGCGCCAGCAGCTTGGGAACCGGGACAGGGATGAGCGGGGAGCTGTTTTTT.

This clonotype was seen more than once but under ten times. The chain combines TRBV5-4 with TRBJ2-7, with TRBD2 matching 8 bases. Trimming took 0 bases from V and 3 from J; bases not matched to a gene: 2. Germline loops: CDR1 SGHNT, CDR2 YYREEE (reference sequence). CDR3 length: 14 residues. The CDR3 DNA reads TGTGCCAGCAGCTTGGGCGGGGGGAACTACGAGCAGTACTTC. Amino acids: CASSLGGGNYEQYF.

This clonotype was counted many times. V is TRBV6-2 or TRBV6-3 and J is TRBJ2-1, with D perhaps matching TRBD1 or TRBD2 (6 bases each). The length of the CDR3 is 15 residues. The V and J ends lost 11 bases and 4 bases respectively, with 21 bases between them. The germline gives CDR1 MNHEY, CDR2 SVGEGT. The chain's CDR3 is CAVEGGNGIYNEQFF. As DNA, the CDR3 is TGTGCCGTCGAAGGGGGGAACGGGATTTACAATGAGCAGTTCTTC.

This clonotype was counted once. The chain is built from TRBV6-2 or TRBV6-3 and TRBJ2-1; D could derive from TRBD1 or TRBD2 (5 bases each). The germline V and J ends were trimmed by 2 bases and 8 bases, with 10 bases remaining between them. The germline CDR1 and CDR2 sequences are MNHEY and SVGEGT. The CDR3 extends over 13 amino acids. The chain's CDR3 is CASSYIGGYEQFF. The CDR3, as DNA: TGTGCCAGCAGTTACATTGGGGGATATGAGCAGTTCTTC.

As DNA, the CDR3 is TGTGCCAGCAGCTTTAACAGACCCGCTGGAGACACTGAAGCTTTCTTT. It specifies CASSFNRPAGDTEAFF. The chain has TRBV7-9 and TRBJ1-1; D is uncertain. V lost 3 bases and J lost 3, with 17 bases in between. Germline V gene lookup returns CDR1 SEHNR and CDR2 FQNEAQ (reference sequence). The CDR3 spans 16 residues.

The table lists this clonotype with a few counts. The chain joins TRBV12-3 or TRBV12-4 to TRBJ1-3; 10 nucleotides match TRBD1. J gave up 16 bases and V 5 bases, and 11 bases lay outside the gene matches. The CDR3 consists of 13 residues. The CDR3 nucleotides read TGTGCCAGCAGTCACGGGACAGGGGCCGTGTTGTATTTT. It encodes CASSHGTGAVLYF.

The chain employs TRBV7-2 and TRBJ2-7; D may be TRBD2 (5 bases). The CDR3 is 16 amino acids. With 8 bases removed from V and 4 bases from J, the gap between germline ends came to 24 bases. Germline V gene data show CDR1 as SGHTA and CDR2 as FQGNSA. CDR3 loop: CASARRGLAERYEQYF. DNA for the CDR3: TGTGCCAGCGCCCGCCGGGGTCTAGCAGAGAGATACGAGCAGTACTTC.